These 22 T cell receptor beta chains were sequenced from one sample in a study of shared T cell receptors in the human thymus. Assay: immunoSEQ multiplex PCR; the TCRdb copy retains only in-frame clones and omits some. The repertoire holds around 730,000 clones, with 70% to 90% as singletons. These data also featured in a second study, about human thymus T cells.

Sequencing was carried out using thymocytes. These receptors all come from a girl less than two years old with a congenital heart defect.

The genes are TRBV5-1 and TRBJ2-2; 10 bases match TRBD2. Germline V gene data show CDR1 as SGHRS and CDR2 as YFSETQ. The trim removed 0 bases at V and 3 bases at J, leaving 11 bases unmatched. This CDR3 contains 19 residues. Written as DNA, the CDR3 is TGCGCCAGCAGCTTGGGACTAGCGGGTCGAATGGGGGACACCGGGGAGCTGTTTTTT. Residues: CASSLGLAGRMGDTGELFF.

The V gene is TRBV27, the J gene TRBJ2-1; 14 bases map to TRBD2. CDR1 and CDR2 from the germline V gene are MNHEY and SMNVEV (reference sequence). There are 20 residues in the CDR3. The J segment lost 1 base and the V segment lost 6 bases, leaving 14 bases of the junction unmatched. The CDR3 DNA reads TGTGCCAGCAGCCCTAAGACCCGGACTAGCGGGGGGACTTCCTACAATGAGCAGTTCTTC. It codes for CASSPKTRTSGGTSYNEQFF.

This chain connects TRBV12-5 to TRBJ1-5; 7 nucleotides match TRBD1. CDR1 is LGHNT and CDR2 is FRNRAP in the germline V gene. This CDR3 has 16 amino acids. V lost 5 bases and J lost 4; bases outside the gene matches: 11. The CDR3 region is CASGRSPDRENQPQHF. The CDR3 DNA is TGTGCTAGTGGTCGGAGCCCCGACAGGGAAAATCAGCCCCAGCATTTT. The full variable domain, completed using reference TRBV12-5 and TRBJ1-5, is DARVTQTPRHKVTEMGQEVTMRCQPILGHNTVFWYRQTMMQGLELLAYFRNRAPLDDSGMPKDRFSAEMPDATLATLKIQPSEPRDSAVYFCASGRSPDRENQPQHFGDGTRLSIL.

The chain combines TRBV4-2 with TRBJ2-1; D is possibly TRBD2 (6 bases). From germline, CDR1 is LGHNA and CDR2 YNFKEQ. V dropped 0 bases and J dropped 1 base, with 19 bases sitting between them. The CDR3 sequence is 19 residues long. The CDR3: CASSQDQNRAGPSYNEQFF. CDR3 sequence (DNA): TGTGCCAGCAGCCAAGATCAAAATCGGGCGGGACCATCCTACAATGAGCAGTTCTTC.

The chain joins TRBV7-9 to TRBJ2-7, with TRBD1 identical over 11 bases. Trimming cost V 5 bases and J 5 bases; bases outside gene matches: 8. Looked up from germline, CDR1 is SEHNR and CDR2 is FQNEAQ (reference sequence). This CDR3 region has 15 residues. The CDR3 DNA sequence: TGTGCCAGCAGCCCTCGGACAGGGGGCTGGAACGAGCAGTACTTC. This gives the protein CASSPRTGGWNEQYF.

Comment on this clone: Distinct nucleotide sequences in the sample also encode this CDR3. CDR3 DNA sequence: TGCGCCAGCAGCCAATCATTGCAGGGAATTGGAAGGTATGGCTACACCTTC. Amino acids: CASSQSLQGIGRYGYTF. The chain has TRBV4-1 and TRBJ1-2, with D perhaps TRBD1 (5 bases). Germline values: CDR1 MGHRA, CDR2 YSYEKL. CDR3 length: 17 residues. V was shortened by 2 bases and J by 5 bases, with 21 bases between the two germline ends.

This rearrangement joins TRBV5-4 to TRBJ1-2; possibly TRBD1 for D (5 bases). This CDR3 has 15 residues. V lost 0 bases and J lost 8, with 17 bases in between. From germline, CDR1 is SGHNT and CDR2 YYREEE (reference sequence). Here the CDR3 DNA reads TGTGCCAGCAGCTTGGCGGGGGGGAAGGCAGGGGGCTACACCTTC. This gives the protein CASSLAGGKAGGYTF.

The V gene is TRBV4-1, the J gene TRBJ2-7; D possibly corresponds to TRBD2 (7 bases). Trimming left V 0 bases short and J 0 bases short, with 18 bases between. This CDR3 is 18 amino acids long. The germline V gene encodes CDR1 MGHRA and CDR2 YSYEKL. The CDR3 sequence is CASSQEGGHRADSYEQYF. The CDR3 DNA is TGCGCCAGCAGCCAAGAGGGAGGGCACAGGGCCGACTCCTACGAGCAGTACTTC.

The chain employs TRBV6-6 and TRBJ2-7, with 10 bases fitting TRBD2. The CDR3 covers 16 residues. Per germline, CDR1 MNHNY and CDR2 SVGAGI (reference sequence). V was pared by 6 bases and J by 2 bases, with 10 bases of the junction left unmatched. DNA of the CDR3: TGTGCCAGCAGGAGGGACCTAGCGGGGGAGACCTACGAGCAGTACTTC. Translated, it gives CASRRDLAGETYEQYF.

The chain has TRBV28 and TRBJ1-1; TRBD1 matches at 9 bases. The CDR3 runs to 16 residues. The V gene end was trimmed by 6 bases and the J gene end by 2 bases; junction bases not matched to a gene: 10. Germline values: CDR1 MDHEN, CDR2 SYDVKM. CDR3 amino acids: CASSLTGGNYNTEAFF. The CDR3, as DNA: TGTGCCAGCAGCTTAACAGGGGGCAACTACAACACTGAAGCTTTCTTT.

Remarks on this clone: Relative to the germline gene, one junction end is altered; a read error may explain this. The J gene is TRBJ1-4, the V gene TRBV7-7, with TRBD1 identical over 8 bases. There are 17 residues in the CDR3. Looked up from germline, CDR1 is SSHAT and CDR2 is FNYEAQ (reference sequence). The CDR3 here is CASSLGTGRPGDEKLFF. CDR3 nucleotide sequence: TGTGCTAGCAGCCTCGGGACAGGTAGACCAGGCGATGAAAAACTGTTTTTT. Based on the CDR3 plus reference TRBV7-7 and TRBJ1-4, the full variable domain is GAGVSQSPRYKVTKRGQDVTLRCDPISSHATLYWYQQALGQGPEFLTYFNYEAQPDKSGLPSDRFSAERPEGSISTLTIQRTEQRDSAMYRCASSLGTGRPGDEKLFFGSGTQLSVL.

A word on this clone: Other DNA sequences in this specimen translate into the identical CDR3. The genes are TRBV13 and TRBJ2-7; 9 nucleotides agree with TRBD1. This CDR3 spans 14 amino acids. CDR1 PRHDT and CDR2 FYEKMQ come from the germline V gene (reference sequence). V dropped 5 bases and J dropped 2; count of bases not matched to a gene: 4. The CDR3 is CASSPRDRAYEQYF. The CDR3 DNA sequence: TGTGCCAGCAGCCCCCGGGACAGGGCCTACGAGCAGTACTTC.

The gene calls are TRBV10-3 and TRBJ1-2; D call uncertain. V was cut by 6 bases and J by 3 bases, with 14 bases left in between. Germline lookup yields CDR1 ENHRY and CDR2 SYGVKD. The CDR3 spans 14 residues. CDR3 sequence (DNA): TGTGCCATCAGCTACCGGGAGCGGGACTATGGCTACACCTTC. The encoded protein is CAISYRERDYGYTF.

The chain employs TRBV14 and TRBJ2-5; possible D gene TRBD2, 6 bases. V gave up 0 bases and J gave up 1 base, with 18 bases separating them. Germline-derived CDR1 and CDR2 are SGHDN and FVKESK. The CDR3 has 18 residues. The DNA for the CDR3 is TGTGCCAGCAGCCAAGAGGAGGGTGGGACCATGGGCCAAGAGACCCAGTACTTC. The encoded protein is CASSQEEGGTMGQETQYF.

The chain uses TRBV27 and TRBJ2-7; 8 bases align to TRBD1. The V and J ends lost 8 bases and 3 bases, in that order; junction bases with no gene match: 3. This CDR3 contains 12 residues. Germline CDR1 MNHEY, CDR2 SMNVEV (reference sequence). CDR3 bases: TGTGCCAGCTCGGACAGGGTCTACGAGCAGTACTTC. It translates to CASSDRVYEQYF.

The gene calls are TRBV1 and TRBJ2-3; the table names TRBD2, a call not compared with the DNA. TRBV1 is marked as a pseudogene. The CDR3 contains 15 residues. This chain's CDR3 is CTSNDRGGSPDTQYF. For the CDR3, the DNA is TGCACCAGCAACGATCGCGGGGGCTCCCCAGATACGCAGTATTTT.

This clone was detected only a few times. The chain employs TRBV5-1 and TRBJ1-3; TRBD1 is a possible D gene (5 bases). The CDR3 totals 13 residues. The germline gives CDR1 SGHRS, CDR2 YFSETQ. Trimming took 0 bases from V and 4 from J, leaving 5 bases between them. The CDR3 DNA sequence: TGCGCCAGCAGCTTGGACAGGGGAAACACCATATATTTT. Its translation is CASSLDRGNTIYF.

To note about this clone: Relative to the germline gene, one junction end is altered; a read error may explain this. The sample contains more than one DNA sequence encoding this CDR3. This chain links TRBV25-1 with TRBJ1-2, with a possible D match to TRBD1 (5 bases). Germline values: CDR1 MGHDK, CDR2 SYGVNS. The CDR3 has 15 amino acids. The CDR3 DNA sequence: TGTGCCAGCAGTGAGGGCAGGGAAATAAACTATGGTTACACCTTC. It codes for CASSEGREINYGYTF.

The chain joins TRBV15 to TRBJ1-1; unclear D gene. This CDR3 has 16 residues. Trimming pared 0 bases from V and 3 bases from J, leaving 14 bases between. CDR1 and CDR2 from the germline V gene are LNHNV and YYDKDF (reference sequence). CDR3 loop: CATSRDTLWEDTEAFF. CDR3 bases: TGTGCCACCAGCAGAGATACTTTGTGGGAGGACACTGAAGCTTTCTTT.

This chain joins TRBV6-5 and TRBJ1-5, with 9 bases matching TRBD1. This CDR3 spans 14 amino acids. Germline values: CDR1 MNHEY, CDR2 SVGAGI. The V gene end was trimmed by 6 bases and the J gene end by 7 bases; junction bases not matched to a gene: 7. The DNA for the CDR3 is TGTGCCAGCAGCCCCGGGACAGGGACGCAGCCCCAGCATTTT. Its translation is CASSPGTGTQPQHF.

The chain is built from TRBV4-1 and TRBJ2-3, with 11 bases lining up with TRBD2. Germline V lookup: CDR1 MGHRA, CDR2 YSYEKL. V trimming: 0 bases; J trimming: 6 bases; junction bases outside the gene matches: 8. This CDR3 has 17 amino acids. CDR3 region: CASSQDPGLAVRDTQYF. The CDR3 coding sequence is TGCGCCAGCAGCCAAGACCCGGGACTAGCGGTTCGGGATACGCAGTATTTT.

The chain recombines TRBV7-8 with TRBJ1-4; D call uncertain. The CDR3 has 13 amino acids. Germline CDR1 is SGHVS and CDR2 is FQNEAQ. V was shortened by 3 bases and J by 6 bases, with 8 bases between the two germline ends. The CDR3 sequence: CASSFYTYEKLFF. The DNA for the CDR3 is TGTGCCAGCAGCTTTTACACCTATGAAAAACTGTTTTTT.